A single sample is the source of the 8 T cell receptor beta chains below, sequenced in a study of response to subunit inactivated influenza vaccine. TCRdb analysed the RT-PCR reads with MiXCR anew, one entry per CDR3 protein. The sample includes about 540,000 distinct CDR3 sequences, 20% to 25% of them seen just once. The sample was also reused in another study, on T cells expressing NK-cell markers. Per that paper: In generating TCR beta cDNA, 5'RACE template switching with UMIs was used.

Sample: CD4+ T cells sorted from PBMCs, taken less than 13 days after vaccination. The receptors come from a man aged 50-59 years who received an inactivated influenza vaccine.

This clonotype occurred a few times. Its ends do not fully match the called genes, so a read error is possible. The rearrangement links TRBV7-7 to TRBJ2-5; D is ambiguous. Germline V gene sequence: CDR1 SSHAT, CDR2 FNYEAQ (reference sequence). The CDR3 extends over 16 amino acids. CDR3 loop: CASSLGVGRKVETQYF. CDR3 coding DNA: TGTGCTAGCAGCTTAGGTGTGGGCAGAAAGGTCGAGACCCAGTACTTC.

The rearrangement uses TRBV7-2 and TRBJ2-6, with unresolved D. The V end lost 0 bases, the J end lost 4 bases, and 4 bases lay between the germline ends. CDR1 and CDR2 from the germline V gene are SGHTA and FQGNSA. The CDR3 contains 14 residues. The CDR3, as DNA: TGTGCCAGCAGCTTAGCCTACGGGGCCAACGTCCTGACTTTC. This sequence encodes CASSLAYGANVLTF.

The V gene is TRBV12-3 or TRBV12-4, the J gene TRBJ1-2, with D unresolved. The CDR3 covers 13 residues. Trimming removed 2 bases from V and 6 bases from J, with 10 bases in between. Here the CDR3 DNA reads TGTGCCAGCAGTTTAAACGGTCTCGATGGCTACACCTTC. This sequence encodes CASSLNGLDGYTF.

The chain joins TRBV19 to TRBJ2-2; 7 positions match TRBD1. With V trimmed by 1 base and J by 5 bases, 10 bases remained unmatched. CDR1 and CDR2 from the germline V gene are LNHDA and SQIVND (reference sequence). The CDR3 has 17 residues. The CDR3 reads CASSIGRQGISTGELFF. The CDR3 nucleotides are TGTGCCAGTAGTATAGGGAGACAGGGAATATCTACCGGGGAGCTGTTTTTT.

The chain combines TRBV6-5 with TRBJ2-7; 9 bases align to TRBD1. The ends lost 4 bases at V and 4 bases at J; junction bases unmatched: 11. The CDR3 consists of 16 residues. Per germline, CDR1 MNHEY and CDR2 SVGAGI. The chain's CDR3 is CASSSMPGQGVYEQYF. In DNA, the CDR3 is TGTGCCAGCAGTTCGATGCCGGGACAGGGTGTTTACGAGCAGTACTTC.

The CDR3 sequence: CASSLPSKAGELFF. The CDR3 DNA follows: TGTGCCAGCAGCCTCCCGAGTAAGGCCGGGGAGCTGTTTTTT. J is TRBJ2-2 and V is TRBV5-8; D is ambiguous. Germline V lookup: CDR1 SGHTS, CDR2 YDEGEE. The CDR3 totals 14 residues. V lost 4 bases to trimming and J lost 6 bases, with 13 bases between them.

In this sample, this clonotype turned up a few times. The chain employs TRBV4-1 and TRBJ2-7, with 9 bases aligning to TRBD2. With 3 bases clipped from V and 0 bases from J, the junction kept 9 bases outside the gene matches. CDR3 length: 17 residues. Germline V gene lookup returns CDR1 MGHRA and CDR2 YSYEKL. The CDR3 nucleotides are TGCGCCAGCAGCCAGGGAATAGCGGGGGCGACCTCCTACGAGCAGTACTTC. Amino acid sequence: CASSQGIAGATSYEQYF.

V is TRBV28 and J is TRBJ2-1; the match to TRBD1 covers 7 bases. The J segment lost 6 bases and the V segment lost 6 bases, leaving 11 bases of the junction unmatched. This CDR3 is 15 amino acids long. From germline, CDR1 is MDHEN and CDR2 SYDVKM. CDR3 DNA sequence: TGTGCCAGCAGCCTAATCCGGGACAGTCGCAATGAGCAGTTCTTC. Protein product: CASSLIRDSRNEQFF.